This entry lists 28 T cell receptor beta chains sequenced from one sample in a study of CD8+CD57+ T cells in acquired aplastic anemia. Investigators profiled TCR beta VDJ and CDR3 from genomic DNA template. Via MiXCR, TCRdb re-called the reads, giving one row per CDR3 protein. The sample lists around 400,000 distinct CDR3 sequences, roughly 64% seen once, with around 4% in the top ten. Source material: sorted CD4+, CD8+, or CD8+CD57+ T cells (not recorded which) from PBMCs. The receptor source for this set is a human donor in good health, serving as a control.

About this clonotype: In this CDR3 the conserved last residue, phenylalanine or tryptophan, is missing, so a read error is likely. Because the CDR3's place on the DNA is in doubt, the DNA is left out and the CDR3 is given as listed by TCRdb. This sequence joins TRBV19 and TRBJ1-1. The length of the CDR3 is 15 amino acids, counting both ends. The germline V gene encodes CDR1 LNHDA and CDR2 SQIVND (reference sequence). CDR3 amino acids: CASRLAGAAEAFFFQ.

The CDR3 spells CSASTRVVNLFF. As DNA, the CDR3 is TGCAGTGCTAGCACCAGGGTTGTCAATCTGTTTTTT. The genes are TRBV20-1 and TRBJ2-2; weak D call: TRBD1 (5 bases). Germline V gene lookup returns CDR1 DFQATT and CDR2 SNEGSKA (reference sequence). V dropped 3 bases and J dropped 14 bases, with 16 bases sitting between them. CDR3 length: 12 residues.

Points on this clonotype: One junction end does not reproduce the germline sequence, and a read error may be involved. In nucleotides, the CDR3 is TGCGCCAGCAGCTTGGTTCAGGGGGGGAACACTGAAGCTTTCTTT. Its protein is CASSLVQGGNTEAFF. The chain uses TRBV7-3 and TRBJ1-1; 7 bases agree with TRBD1. Per the germline V gene, CDR1 is SGHTA and CDR2 is FQGTGA. This CDR3 has 15 residues. The variable domain in full, with the rest retrieved from reference TRBV7-3 and TRBJ1-1, is GAGVSQTPSNKVTEKGKYVELRCDPISGHTALYWYRQSLGQGPEFLIYFQGTGAADDSGLPNDRFFAVRPEGSVSTLKIQRTERGDSAVYLCASSLVQGGNTEAFFGQGTRLTVV.

Comments on this clonotype: This is likely a read error, given that the CDR3 carries no conserved phenylalanine or tryptophan at its end. It is unclear where the CDR3 begins or ends on the DNA, so no DNA is shown, and the CDR3 is as TCRdb lists it. The chain joins TRBV7-8 to TRBJ1-3. Germline CDR1 and CDR2: SGHVS and FQNEAQ. The CDR3 has 13 residues if both end residues are counted. The CDR3 spells CASSLATGSNKYC.

This clonotype has a count of ten or more. The V gene is TRBV29-1, the J gene TRBJ1-1; D is ambiguous. The ends were cut back, 3 bases at V and 1 base at J, with 9 bases in the middle. The CDR3 extends over 13 amino acids. Looked up from germline, CDR1 is SQVTM and CDR2 is ANQGSEA. The CDR3 sequence is CSVEVGPNTEAFF. In DNA, the CDR3 is TGCAGCGTTGAGGTAGGGCCGAACACTGAAGCTTTCTTT.

As regards this clonotype: The junction and the germline gene differ at one end; a read error may be behind it. The chain couples TRBV7-2 to TRBJ1-6; no definite D call. This CDR3 contains 14 residues. Germline CDR1 reads SGHTA; CDR2 reads FQGNSA. CDR3 coding DNA: TGTGCCTGCAGCTTAGGTACTCATAATTCACCCCTCCACTTT. Translation gives CACSLGTHNSPLHF.

The gene calls are TRBV7-2 and TRBJ2-1; the D gene is possibly TRBD2 (6 bases). Germline V gene lookup returns CDR1 SGHTA and CDR2 FQGNSA. The CDR3 is 14 residues long. The germline V and J ends were trimmed by 3 bases and 5 bases, with 11 bases remaining between them. The CDR3, as DNA: TGTGCCAGCAGCTTCGGCGGGGCGCACAATGAGCAGTTCTTC. Encoded protein: CASSFGGAHNEQFF.

The chain joins TRBV13 to TRBJ2-1; tentatively, D is TRBD1 or TRBD2 (6 bases each). Trimming took off 5 bases at V and 7 bases at J, with 15 bases between the two ends. The CDR3 covers 14 residues. Germline V lookup: CDR1 PRHDT, CDR2 FYEKMQ (reference sequence). Here the CDR3 reads CASSATRGLNEQFF. CDR3 bases: TGTGCCAGCAGCGCTACCCGGGGGCTAAATGAGCAGTTCTTC.

Concerning this clonotype: A much larger clone lies one base from this, so it may be a read error. Because the CDR3 is missing its conserved closing phenylalanine or tryptophan, this is likely a read error. This rearrangement joins TRBV6-2 or TRBV6-3 to TRBJ1-4; D gene ambiguous. This CDR3 is 14 amino acids long. V lost 4 bases and J 8 bases, leaving 14 bases between the germline ends. CDR1 and CDR2 from the germline V gene are MNHEY and SVGEGT. The DNA of the CDR3 is TGTGCCAGCAGTTCCGGTTCGTCTGGAGAAAAACTGTTTTCT. Amino acid sequence: CASSSGSSGEKLFS.

This clonotype was seen ten or more times. CDR3 sequence (DNA): TGTGCCAGCAGCTTAGGTAATTCACCCCTCCACTTT. This gives the protein CASSLGNSPLHF. The V gene is TRBV7-2, the J gene TRBJ1-6; no reliable D call. The V end lost 1 base, the J end lost 6 bases, and 1 base lay between the germline ends. Germline CDR1 SGHTA, CDR2 FQGNSA. The CDR3 totals 12 residues.

The table lists this clonotype with many counts. The V and J genes are TRBV4-3 and TRBJ2-6, with 11 bases lining up with TRBD1. V trimming: 6 bases; J trimming: 0 bases; junction bases outside the gene matches: 4. Germline V gene data show CDR1 as LGHNA and CDR2 as YSLEER. This CDR3 contains 17 residues. The CDR3 coding sequence is TGCGCCAGCAGTCCCGGGACAGGGGGCTCTGGGGCCAACGTCCTGACTTTC. As protein: CASSPGTGGSGANVLTF.

As regards this clonotype: At one of its ends the junction is not consistent with the germline gene, which may arise from a read error. The V call is TRBV9, the J call TRBJ1-5; TRBD1 is a possible D gene (5 bases). From germline, CDR1 is SGDLS and CDR2 YYNGEE. The CDR3 is 15 amino acids. The CDR3 DNA is TGTGCCAGCCGCCTGGACAACGGAAGCAGTCAGCCCCAGCATTTT. Protein sequence: CASRLDNGSSQPQHF.

On this clonotype: An end of the junction differs from the germline gene, which may be a read error. The CDR3 loop is CSARDTGATRELFF. In DNA, the CDR3 is TGCAGCGCTAGAGACACAGGGGCCACCAGGGAGCTGTTTTTT. The gene calls are TRBV20-1 and TRBJ2-2; 7 nucleotides align to TRBD1. Germline assignment: CDR1 DFQATT and CDR2 SNEGSKA (reference sequence). CDR3 length: 14 amino acids.

As to this clonotype: The missing conserved phenylalanine or tryptophan at the end of this CDR3 makes a read error likely. The V gene is TRBV6-5, the J gene TRBJ1-3; D is uncertain. CDR1 and CDR2 (germline): MNHEY, SVGAGI. The CDR3 has 19 residues. The V and J ends lost 4 bases and 0 bases respectively, with 22 bases between them. The CDR3 protein is CASSFYIPSKPSSGNTIYL. Written as DNA, the CDR3 is TGTGCCAGCAGTTTTTACATACCCTCGAAACCCTCCTCTGGAAACACCATATATCTT.

Concerning this clonotype: The junction departs from germline at one end; a sequencing error may be responsible. The chain uses TRBV10-3 and TRBJ1-1, with TRBD1 matching over 10 bases. Germline V gene lookup returns CDR1 ENHRY and CDR2 SYGVKD. The CDR3 consists of 16 residues. CDR3: CAISERDRGQGTEAFF. The CDR3, as DNA: TGTGCCATTAGTGAGCGCGACAGGGGGCAGGGCACTGAAGCTTTCTTT.

The genes are TRBV20-1 and TRBJ1-5; a weak D match, TRBD1 (5 bases). CDR1 is DFQATT and CDR2 is SNEGSKA in the germline V gene (reference sequence). The CDR3 is made up of 14 amino acids. Trimming took 3 bases from V and 8 from J, leaving 17 bases between them. CDR3 sequence: CSASRRLAGEPQHF. DNA for the CDR3: TGCAGTGCTAGTCGTAGACTAGCGGGGGAGCCCCAGCATTTT.

This clonotype was seen ten or more times. Possible read error: a much larger clone is one base away. The rearrangement uses TRBV3-1 and TRBJ2-1; no definite D call. CDR3 length: 11 residues. V was trimmed by 5 bases and J by 5 bases, leaving 4 bases between them. Germline loops: CDR1 LGHDT, CDR2 YNNKEL (reference sequence). The CDR3 nucleotides read TGTGCCAGCAGCGACCACAATGAGCAGTTCTTC. Residues: CASSDHNEQFF.

As for this clonotype: A read error may produce the germline difference seen at one junction end. This rearrangement joins TRBV2 to TRBJ1-6; D might be TRBD1 (5 bases). The V gene's germline CDR1 is SNHLY and CDR2 FYNNEI. This CDR3 has 13 residues. The CDR3 is CASCDRANSPLHF. CDR3 nucleotides: TGTGCCAGCTGTGACAGAGCGAATTCGCCCCTCCACTTT.

This clonotype was observed many times. This rearrangement joins TRBV12-3 or TRBV12-4 to TRBJ1-6, with D perhaps TRBD1 (6 bases). This CDR3 comprises 13 residues. V shed 6 bases and J shed 4 bases, with 7 bases lying between them. The CDR3 DNA reads as TGTGCCAGCAGGGACAGTTATAATTCACCCCTCCACTTT. Translating it yields CASRDSYNSPLHF.

In its sample, this clonotype was seen many times. The rearrangement uses TRBV30 and TRBJ1-5; perhaps TRBD1 as D (5 bases). The CDR3 runs 13 residues. The germline V gene has CDR1 GTSNPN and CDR2 SVGIG (reference sequence). V shed 3 bases and J shed 5 bases, with 11 bases lying between them. The CDR3 nucleotides are TGTGCCTGGAGCCGTCAGGGAGATCAGCCCCAGCATTTT. Encoded protein: CAWSRQGDQPQHF.

This clonotype has at least ten counts. This chain joins TRBV20-1 and TRBJ2-7; D might be TRBD2 (5 bases). The CDR3 spans 15 residues. The germline V gene has CDR1 DFQATT and CDR2 SNEGSKA (reference sequence). V was trimmed by 6 bases and J by 3 bases, leaving 21 bases between them. The CDR3 bases are TGCAGTGCAGACATCGGGGAGAAAGATCTCTACGAGCAGTACTTC. It codes for CSADIGEKDLYEQYF.

This chain joins TRBV5-1 and TRBJ1-6; 8 bases match TRBD1. Germline values: CDR1 SGHRS, CDR2 YFSETQ. The CDR3 consists of 15 residues. V was pared by 1 base and J by 8 bases, with 5 bases of the junction left unmatched. CDR3 sequence reads: CASSLTGGDYSPLHF. The CDR3 region has the DNA TGCGCCAGCAGCTTGACAGGGGGGGACTATTCACCCCTCCACTTT.

Note on this clonotype: Germline is not matched at one junction end, which may reflect a read error. The chain carries TRBV19 and TRBJ1-2, with a weak D call TRBD1 (6 bases). Germline V CDR1 and CDR2: LNHDA, SQIVND (reference sequence). The CDR3 is 14 amino acids. DNA of the CDR3: TGTGCCAGTAGTACGACAGGTAGATTCTATGGCCACACCTTC. Its protein is CASSTTGRFYGHTF.

This clonotype was picked up many times. The chain employs TRBV6-2 or TRBV6-3 and TRBJ1-2; 7 bases are a match to TRBD1. The V gene's germline CDR1 is MNHEY and CDR2 SVGEGT. This CDR3 region has 13 residues. The V and J ends lost 6 bases and 4 bases, in that order; junction bases with no gene match: 5. Here the CDR3 reads CASRFTGAYGYTF. CDR3 bases: TGTGCCAGCAGATTCACAGGGGCCTATGGCTACACCTTC.

There are many counts of this clonotype. The chain has TRBV19 and TRBJ2-7; possibly TRBD1 for D (6 bases). The CDR3 has 13 amino acids. Between the trimmed V and J ends, which lost 5 bases and 4 bases, there was a span of 12 bases. Per germline, CDR1 LNHDA and CDR2 SQIVND (reference sequence). DNA for the CDR3: TGTGCCAGTAGTCCTGGACAGCCTTACGAGCAGTACTTC. Translating it yields CASSPGQPYEQYF.

This clonotype appeared many times. V is TRBV9 and J is TRBJ1-1; no firm D call. The V end lost 0 bases, the J end lost 11 bases, and 17 bases lay between the germline ends. Germline CDR1 reads SGDLS; CDR2 reads YYNGEE. The CDR3 consists of 14 residues. CDR3 in amino acids: CASSVAPQVGEAFF. The CDR3 DNA reads as TGTGCCAGCAGCGTAGCTCCCCAGGTCGGGGAGGCTTTCTTT.

This clonotype appeared many times. J is TRBJ2-3 and V is TRBV6-2 or TRBV6-3; possible D gene TRBD1, 6 bases. V lost 7 bases to trimming and J lost 7 bases, with 27 bases between them. The CDR3 has 17 residues. Germline V gives CDR1 MNHEY, CDR2 SVGEGT. CDR3: CASTYGGRGSFHYTQYF. The CDR3, as DNA: TGTGCCAGCACGTACGGCGGAAGGGGGTCTTTCCACTATACGCAGTATTTT.

This clonotype was seen repeatedly, ten times or more. This chain connects TRBV12-3 or TRBV12-4 to TRBJ1-1; no definite D call. Trimming took 2 bases from V and 1 from J, leaving 2 bases between them. The CDR3 length is 12 residues. CDR3 in DNA: TGTGCCAGCAGTTTACAGAACACTGAAGCTTTCTTT. Its translation is CASSLQNTEAFF.